This T cell receptor beta chain emerged from a study of shared clonotypes between healthy human individuals. Study-level information: Three plates each covered CD4 naive and memory; CD8 naive two, CD8 memory one.

CD45RO-negative, CCR7-selected cells formed the naive CD8 fraction, which excluded terminally differentiated effector memory CD45RA+ cells. Adults of Caucasian background living in Nashville, Tennessee made up all donors. V was pared by 2 bases and J by 6 bases, with 8 bases of the junction left unmatched. This CDR3 has 15 residues. Germline CDR1 is MNHEY and CDR2 is SMNVEV (reference sequence). Study-wide results and limits: Larger estimated richness was generally recorded for naive subsets relative to memory subsets.

To note about this clone: No antigen is known for it.

Profiled with immunoSEQ multiplex PCR; TCRdb holds only in-frame clones, not every one. Here the sample spans 2 million to 2.5 million clones, about 95% being singletons. The receptor's source is a man between 18 and 35 years old in good health. The sample was naive CD8+ T cells sorted from blood. The chain carries TRBV27 and TRBJ2-7; 9 positions agree with TRBD1. DNA of the CDR3: TGTGCCAGCAGTTTAGCAAAAACAGGGGGCAGCGAGCAGTACTTC. Translating gives CASSLAKTGGSEQYF.